The text below deals with one TCR beta chain. Its antigen is as yet unknown. This entry belongs to a study of OX40 agonist ivuxolimab in advanced cancers. Overall study context: Ivuxolimab is an agonistic anti-OX40 (CD134) antibody, and patients were treated with it. Overall study results and limits: At 0.1 to 3.0 mg/kg and by week 6, CD4+ and CD8+ T cells in the blood had expanded clonally. It was also the case that some nonresponders had low normalized T-cell clonal expansion.

The CDR3 is made up of 15 amino acids. Unmatched junction bases numbered 5, after V lost 8 bases and J lost 1 base. CDR1 is MDHEN and CDR2 is SYDVKM in the germline V gene. Generated by immunoSEQ multiplex PCR, the TCRdb table keeps only in-frame clones and is missing some. In the table there are 30,000 to 40,000 clones, approximately 89% of which are singletons. The specimen was CD4+ or CD8+ T cells sorted from blood, collected in a trial of the OX40 agonist ivuxolimab. This rearrangement joins TRBV28 to TRBJ2-3, with TRBD2 identical over 11 bases. This sequence originates from an adult with an advanced solid tumor such as melanoma, head and neck, liver or kidney cancer. The CDR3 loop is CASFPGLAGTDTQYF. For the CDR3, the DNA is TGTGCCAGCTTCCCGGGACTAGCGGGCACAGATACGCAGTATTTT.